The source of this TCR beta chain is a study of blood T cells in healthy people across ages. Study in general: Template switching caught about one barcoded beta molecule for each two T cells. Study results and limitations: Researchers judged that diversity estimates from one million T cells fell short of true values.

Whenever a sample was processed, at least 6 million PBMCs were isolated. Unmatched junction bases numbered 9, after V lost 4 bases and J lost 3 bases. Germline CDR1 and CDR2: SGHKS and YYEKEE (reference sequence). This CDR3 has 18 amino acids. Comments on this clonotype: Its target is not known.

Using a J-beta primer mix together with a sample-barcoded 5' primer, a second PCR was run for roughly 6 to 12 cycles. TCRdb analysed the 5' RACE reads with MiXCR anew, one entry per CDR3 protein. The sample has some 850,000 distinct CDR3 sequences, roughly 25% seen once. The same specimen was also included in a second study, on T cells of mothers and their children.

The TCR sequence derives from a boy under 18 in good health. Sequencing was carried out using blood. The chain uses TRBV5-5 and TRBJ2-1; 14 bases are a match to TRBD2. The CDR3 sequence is CASSLPGLAGVLYNEQFF. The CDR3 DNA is TGTGCCAGCAGCCTCCCGGGACTAGCGGGGGTTCTCTACAATGAGCAGTTCTTC.